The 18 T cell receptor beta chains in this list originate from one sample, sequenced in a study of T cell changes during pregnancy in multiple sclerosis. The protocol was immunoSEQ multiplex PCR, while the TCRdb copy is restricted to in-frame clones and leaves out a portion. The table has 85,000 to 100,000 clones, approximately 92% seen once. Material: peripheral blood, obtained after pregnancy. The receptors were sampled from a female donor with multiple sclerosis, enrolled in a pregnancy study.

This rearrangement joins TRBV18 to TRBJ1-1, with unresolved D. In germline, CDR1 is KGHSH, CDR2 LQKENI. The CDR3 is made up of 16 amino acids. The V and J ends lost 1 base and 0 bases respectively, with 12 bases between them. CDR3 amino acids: CASSPQEEEMNTEAFF. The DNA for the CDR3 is TGTGCCAGCTCACCACAGGAAGAGGAAATGAACACTGAAGCTTTCTTT.

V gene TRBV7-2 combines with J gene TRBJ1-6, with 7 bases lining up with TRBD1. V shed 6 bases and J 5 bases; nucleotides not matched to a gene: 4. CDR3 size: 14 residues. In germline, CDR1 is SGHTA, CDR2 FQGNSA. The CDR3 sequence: CASRDGTDNSPLHF. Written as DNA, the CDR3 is TGTGCCAGCAGGGATGGGACAGATAATTCACCCCTCCACTTT.

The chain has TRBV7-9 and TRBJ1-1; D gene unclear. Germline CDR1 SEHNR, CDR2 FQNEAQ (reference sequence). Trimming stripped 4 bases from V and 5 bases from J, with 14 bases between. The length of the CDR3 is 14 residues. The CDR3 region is CASSSREGGTEAFF. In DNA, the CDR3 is TGTGCCAGCAGCTCGAGGGAGGGTGGGACTGAAGCTTTCTTT. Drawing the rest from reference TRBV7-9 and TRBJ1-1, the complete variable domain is DTGVSQNPRHKITKRGQNVTFRCDPISEHNRLYWYRQTLGQGPEFLTYFQNEAQLEKSRLLSDRFSAERPKGSFSTLEIQRTEQGDSAMYLCASSSREGGTEAFFGQGTRLTVV.

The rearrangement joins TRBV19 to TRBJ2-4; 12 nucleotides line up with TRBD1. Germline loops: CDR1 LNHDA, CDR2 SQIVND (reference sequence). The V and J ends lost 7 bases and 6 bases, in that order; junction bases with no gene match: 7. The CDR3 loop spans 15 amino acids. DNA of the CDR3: TGTGCCAGTAACCCGGGACAGGGGGCGGGAAACATTCAGTACTTC. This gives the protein CASNPGQGAGNIQYF.

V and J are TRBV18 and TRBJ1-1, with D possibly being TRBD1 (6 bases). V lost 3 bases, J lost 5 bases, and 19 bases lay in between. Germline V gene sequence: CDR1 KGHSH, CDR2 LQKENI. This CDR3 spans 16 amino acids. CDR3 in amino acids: CASSPPGGGFGTEAFF. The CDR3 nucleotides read TGTGCCAGCTCACCTCCTGGGGGGGGCTTCGGGACTGAAGCTTTCTTT. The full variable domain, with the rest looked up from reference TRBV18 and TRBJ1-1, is NAGVMQNPRHLVRRRGQEARLRCSPMKGHSHVYWYRQLPEEGLKFMVYLQKENIIDESGMPKERFSAEFPKEGPSILRIQQVVRGDSAAYFCASSPPGGGFGTEAFFGQGTRLTVV.

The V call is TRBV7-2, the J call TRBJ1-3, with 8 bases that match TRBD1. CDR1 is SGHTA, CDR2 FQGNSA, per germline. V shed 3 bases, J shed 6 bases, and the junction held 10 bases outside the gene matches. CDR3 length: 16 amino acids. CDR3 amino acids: CASSLPTDREENTIYF. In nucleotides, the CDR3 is TGTGCCAGCAGCTTGCCCACGGACAGGGAGGAAAACACCATATATTTT.

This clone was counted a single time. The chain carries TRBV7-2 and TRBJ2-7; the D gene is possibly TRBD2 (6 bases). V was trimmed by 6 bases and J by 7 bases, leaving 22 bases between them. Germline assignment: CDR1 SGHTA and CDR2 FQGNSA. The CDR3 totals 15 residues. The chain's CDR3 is CASRDYNRDSSEQYF. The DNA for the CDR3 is TGTGCCAGCAGAGATTACAACCGGGACTCCTCTGAGCAGTACTTC.

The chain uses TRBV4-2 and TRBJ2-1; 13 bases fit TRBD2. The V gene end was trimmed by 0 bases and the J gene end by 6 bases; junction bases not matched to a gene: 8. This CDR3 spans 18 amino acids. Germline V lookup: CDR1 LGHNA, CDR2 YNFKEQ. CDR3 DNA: TGTGCCAGCAGCCAAGACCCCCCCGGGACTAGCGGGACCAATGAGCAGTTCTTC. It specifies CASSQDPPGTSGTNEQFF.

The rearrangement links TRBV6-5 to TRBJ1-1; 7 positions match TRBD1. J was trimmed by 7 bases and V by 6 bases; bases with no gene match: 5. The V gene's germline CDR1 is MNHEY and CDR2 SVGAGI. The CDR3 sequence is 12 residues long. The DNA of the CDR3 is TGTGCCAGCAGCCAGACAGGGTTTGAAGCTTTCTTT. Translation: CASSQTGFEAFF.

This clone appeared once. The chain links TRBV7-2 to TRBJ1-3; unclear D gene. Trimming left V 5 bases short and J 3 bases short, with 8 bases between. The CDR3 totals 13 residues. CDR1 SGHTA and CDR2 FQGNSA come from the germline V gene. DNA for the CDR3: TGTGCCAGCAGCCTGGACTATGGAAACACCATATATTTT. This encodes CASSLDYGNTIYF.

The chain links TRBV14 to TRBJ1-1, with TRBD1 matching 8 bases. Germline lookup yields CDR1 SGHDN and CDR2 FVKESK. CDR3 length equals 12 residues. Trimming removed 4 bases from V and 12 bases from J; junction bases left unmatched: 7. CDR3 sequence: CASSRTGFRTFF. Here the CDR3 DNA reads TGTGCCAGCAGCCGGACAGGGTTTAGGACTTTCTTT.

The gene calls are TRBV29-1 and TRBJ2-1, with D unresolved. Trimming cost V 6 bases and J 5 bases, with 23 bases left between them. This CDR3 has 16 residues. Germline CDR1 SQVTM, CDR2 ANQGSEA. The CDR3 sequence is CSVQTLVLGADNEQFF. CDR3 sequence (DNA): TGCAGCGTACAGACCTTGGTGTTAGGCGCCGACAATGAGCAGTTCTTC.

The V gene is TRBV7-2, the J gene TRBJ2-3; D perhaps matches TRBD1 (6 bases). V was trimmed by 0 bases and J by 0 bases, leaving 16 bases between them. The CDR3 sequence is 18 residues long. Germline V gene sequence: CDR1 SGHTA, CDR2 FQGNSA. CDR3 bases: TGTGCCAGCAGCTTAGCCGACAGGTGGATAACTAGCACAGATACGCAGTATTTT. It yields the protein CASSLADRWITSTDTQYF.

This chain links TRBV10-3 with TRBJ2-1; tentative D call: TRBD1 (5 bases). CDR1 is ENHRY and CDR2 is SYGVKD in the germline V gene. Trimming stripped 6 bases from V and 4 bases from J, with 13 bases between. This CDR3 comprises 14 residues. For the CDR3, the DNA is TGTGCCATCAGCAGGGAATTCGGATACAATGAGCAGTTCTTC. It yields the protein CAISREFGYNEQFF.

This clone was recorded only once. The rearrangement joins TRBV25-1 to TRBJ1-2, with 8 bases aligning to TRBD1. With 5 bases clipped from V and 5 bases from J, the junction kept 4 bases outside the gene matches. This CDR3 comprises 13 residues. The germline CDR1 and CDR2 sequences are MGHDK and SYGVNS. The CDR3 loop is CASSTQGGYGYTF. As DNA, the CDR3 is TGTGCCAGCAGTACACAGGGGGGGTATGGCTACACCTTC.

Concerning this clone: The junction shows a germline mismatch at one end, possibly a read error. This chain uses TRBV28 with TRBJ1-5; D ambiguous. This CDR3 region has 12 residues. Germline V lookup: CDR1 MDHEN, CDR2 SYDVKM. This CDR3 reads CASSFLGSKFLF. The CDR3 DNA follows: TGTGCCAGCAGTTTTTTGGGCAGTAAGTTCCTTTTT.

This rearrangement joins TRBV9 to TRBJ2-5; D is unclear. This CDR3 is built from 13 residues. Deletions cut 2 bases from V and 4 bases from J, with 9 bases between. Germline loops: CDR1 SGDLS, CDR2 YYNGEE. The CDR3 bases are TGTGCCAGCAGCGTTGGGCTTCGAGAGACCCAGTACTTC. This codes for CASSVGLRETQYF.

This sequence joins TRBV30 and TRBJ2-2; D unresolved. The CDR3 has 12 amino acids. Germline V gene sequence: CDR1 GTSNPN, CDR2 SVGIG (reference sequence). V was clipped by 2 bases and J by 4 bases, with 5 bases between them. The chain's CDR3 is CAWSPITGELFF. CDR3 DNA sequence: TGTGCCTGGAGTCCCATCACCGGGGAGCTGTTTTTT.